These T cell receptor beta chains were read from a single sample in a study of shared clonotypes between healthy human individuals. Sequencing used immunoSEQ multiplex PCR; TCRdb keeps in-frame clones, though not all of them. The sample has about 2.3 million clones; 93% are singletons. The sequenced sample consisted of naive CD4+ T cells from PBMCs. Receptors were obtained from a man younger than 30 in good health. Some clones in this sample may be carry-over from other donors' samples. CDR3s include the opening cysteine and the closing phenylalanine or tryptophan. Each record gives: clone size, V gene, D gene, J gene, CDR3 DNA, CDR3 protein. The D gene is left open where the match is weak. Clone size is not always given. Where it is, it says once, few, many or a class for expanded clones.

clone_size: NA
v_call: TRBV25-1
d_call: NA
j_call: TRBJ2-3
cdr3_nt: TGTGCCAGCAGTGAATTTTGGCGGGACGAAGGTACGCAGTATTTT
cdr3_aa: CASSEFWRDEGTQYF

clone_size: NA
v_call: TRBV29-1
d_call: NA
j_call: TRBJ2-7
cdr3_nt: TGCAGCGTTGGGGAAAGGAGGGACGAGCAGTACTTC
cdr3_aa: CSVGERRDEQYF

clone_size: once
v_call: TRBV5-1
d_call: NA
j_call: TRBJ2-3
cdr3_nt: TGCGCCAGCGGCCCCGGATCCGCGGGTGTATCAGATACGCAGTATTTT
cdr3_aa: CASGPGSAGVSDTQYF

clone_size: NA
v_call: TRBV9
d_call: NA
j_call: TRBJ2-7
cdr3_nt: TGTGCCAGCAGCGTAGCCCTGGCGGCGGAGGCCTACGAGCAGTACTTC
cdr3_aa: CASSVALAAEAYEQYF

clone_size: NA
v_call: TRBV21-1
d_call: NA
j_call: TRBJ2-5
cdr3_nt: TGTGCCAGCAGCAAAGACGGTGGGTCGTCGCTCTCGCAAGAGACCCAGTACTTC
cdr3_aa: CASSKDGGSSLSQETQYF

clone_size: NA
v_call: TRBV28
d_call: NA
j_call: TRBJ1-1
cdr3_nt: TGTGCCAGCAGTATACCGACAGGCGGGAACACTGAAGCTTTCTTT
cdr3_aa: CASSIPTGGNTEAFF

clone_size: NA
v_call: TRBV4-1
d_call: NA
j_call: TRBJ2-1
cdr3_nt: TGCGCCAGCAGCCGGGGCATCTACAATGAGCAGTTCTTC
cdr3_aa: CASSRGIYNEQFF

clone_size: NA
v_call: TRBV2
d_call: NA
j_call: TRBJ2-7
cdr3_nt: TGTGCCAGCAGTGTGGGGACCGAGCAGTACTTC
cdr3_aa: CASSVGTEQYF

clone_size: NA
v_call: TRBV6-5
d_call: NA
j_call: TRBJ2-7
cdr3_nt: TGTGCCAGCAGTTACTCGAGTGGCTACTCCTACGAGCAGTACTTC
cdr3_aa: CASSYSSGYSYEQYF

clone_size: NA
v_call: TRBV2
d_call: TRBD2
j_call: TRBJ2-2
cdr3_nt: TGTGCCAGTCTGAGCAGCGGGAGTCTCGCCGGGGAGCTGTTTTTT
cdr3_aa: CASLSSGSLAGELFF

clone_size: NA
v_call: TRBV5-4
d_call: TRBD1
j_call: TRBJ2-3
cdr3_nt: TGTGCCAGCAGTGGGACAGGGGGTCTAACAGATACGCAGTATTTT
cdr3_aa: CASSGTGGLTDTQYF

clone_size: NA
v_call: TRBV6-1
d_call: TRBD1
j_call: TRBJ1-4
cdr3_nt: TGTGCCAGCCAACATCGGACAGGGAATGAAAAACTGTTTTTT
cdr3_aa: CASQHRTGNEKLFF

clone_size: NA
v_call: TRBV7-3
d_call: NA
j_call: TRBJ2-2
cdr3_nt: TGTGCCAGCAGCTTAGGTCAGGGCCCCACCGGGGAGCTGTTTTTT
cdr3_aa: CASSLGQGPTGELFF

clone_size: NA
v_call: TRBV5-1
d_call: NA
j_call: TRBJ1-4
cdr3_nt: TGCGCCAGCAGCTTGGGTGGTGGCAATAATGAAAAACTGTTTTTT
cdr3_aa: CASSLGGGNNEKLFF

clone_size: NA
v_call: TRBV11-1
d_call: NA
j_call: TRBJ1-4
cdr3_nt: TGTGCCAGCAGCCCCCGGAGGGGGGGGAATGAAAAACTGTTTTTT
cdr3_aa: CASSPRRGGNEKLFF

clone_size: NA
v_call: TRBV10-3
d_call: NA
j_call: TRBJ2-7
cdr3_nt: TGTGCCATGGGGCGTGGGGGTAGCGAGCAGTACTTC
cdr3_aa: CAMGRGGSEQYF

clone_size: NA
v_call: TRBV5-1
d_call: TRBD1
j_call: TRBJ2-3
cdr3_nt: TGCGCCAGCAGCTTGTTACGACAGGGGGCAGATACGCAGTATTTT
cdr3_aa: CASSLLRQGADTQYF

clone_size: NA
v_call: TRBV6-1
d_call: NA
j_call: TRBJ1-5
cdr3_nt: TGTGCCAGCAGTGTCGAGACCCCTTATAGCAATCAGCCCCAGCATTTT
cdr3_aa: CASSVETPYSNQPQHF

clone_size: once
v_call: TRBV5-4
d_call: TRBD2
j_call: TRBJ2-7
cdr3_nt: TGTGCCAGCAGCTACGGGACTAGCGGGAGGGTGGACGAGCAGTACTTC
cdr3_aa: CASSYGTSGRVDEQYF

clone_size: NA
v_call: TRBV9
d_call: NA
j_call: TRBJ1-2
cdr3_nt: TGTGCCAGCAGCGTAACAAACTATGGCTACACCTTC
cdr3_aa: CASSVTNYGYTF

clone_size: NA
v_call: TRBV28
d_call: TRBD1
j_call: TRBJ1-1
cdr3_nt: TGTGCCAGCGCGGTTCAGGAGGGGACAGGGAAGGTTTTCTTT
cdr3_aa: CASAVQEGTGKVFF

clone_size: NA
v_call: TRBV5-1
d_call: NA
j_call: TRBJ1-4
cdr3_nt: TGCGCCAGCAGCTTGGGGTTTGATCCTAATGAAAAACTGTTTTTT
cdr3_aa: CASSLGFDPNEKLFF

clone_size: NA
v_call: TRBV29-1
d_call: TRBD2
j_call: TRBJ2-3
cdr3_nt: TGCAGCGTTGCGAGACGGCTAGCGGTAACCGTTAGCACAGATACGCAGTATTTT
cdr3_aa: CSVARRLAVTVSTDTQYF

clone_size: NA
v_call: TRBV6-5
d_call: NA
j_call: TRBJ1-1
cdr3_nt: TGTGCCAGCACCTCTTGGGGAGCGAACACTGAAGCTTTCTTT
cdr3_aa: CASTSWGANTEAFF

clone_size: NA
v_call: TRBV7-8
d_call: NA
j_call: TRBJ2-3
cdr3_nt: TGTGCCAGCAGCTTAGAACAGGGTTATGCAGATACGCAGTATTTT
cdr3_aa: CASSLEQGYADTQYF

clone_size: NA
v_call: TRBV28
d_call: TRBD1
j_call: TRBJ2-3
cdr3_nt: TGTGCCAGCAGCCGCAGGGGGCCCTCCACAGATACGCAGTATTTT
cdr3_aa: CASSRRGPSTDTQYF

clone_size: NA
v_call: TRBV6-5
d_call: NA
j_call: TRBJ2-7
cdr3_nt: TGTGCCAGCAGTAAGGACAAGGAGATTTACTTC
cdr3_aa: CASSKDKEIYF

clone_size: once
v_call: TRBV28
d_call: TRBD1
j_call: TRBJ1-5
cdr3_nt: TGTGCCAGCAGTCCCCGGGACAGGGGTTCGTATCAGCCCCAGCATTTT
cdr3_aa: CASSPRDRGSYQPQHF

clone_size: NA
v_call: TRBV7-9
d_call: TRBD2
j_call: TRBJ2-1
cdr3_nt: TGTGCCAGCAGCCAGTGGGCGGGAGGGCCTCCCAATGAGCAGTTCTTC
cdr3_aa: CASSQWAGGPPNEQFF

clone_size: NA
v_call: TRBV15
d_call: NA
j_call: TRBJ1-2
cdr3_nt: TGTGCCACCAGCATAGGACAGAACTATGGCTACACCTTC
cdr3_aa: CATSIGQNYGYTF

clone_size: once
v_call: TRBV5-4
d_call: NA
j_call: TRBJ2-3
cdr3_nt: TGTGCCAGCAGCTTGGAGGCCAGGAGTGGGGATACGCAGTATTTT
cdr3_aa: CASSLEARSGDTQYF

clone_size: NA
v_call: TRBV28
d_call: NA
j_call: TRBJ2-1
cdr3_nt: TGTGCCAGCAGCACCCCGAACTTGGAGCAGTTCTTC
cdr3_aa: CASSTPNLEQFF

clone_size: NA
v_call: TRBV29-1
d_call: TRBD2
j_call: TRBJ2-3
cdr3_nt: TGCAGCGTGGGGGGCCTTAGCGGGAGCTCGCAGTATTTT
cdr3_aa: CSVGGLSGSSQYF

clone_size: NA
v_call: TRBV28
d_call: NA
j_call: TRBJ2-6
cdr3_nt: TGTGCCAGCACTCGAGGTTCTGGGGCCAACGTCCTGACTTTC
cdr3_aa: CASTRGSGANVLTF

clone_size: NA
v_call: TRBV28
d_call: TRBD1
j_call: TRBJ2-6
cdr3_nt: TGTGCCAGCAGTGGACAGGAAAGGACTTTTGGGGCCAACGTCCTGACTTTC
cdr3_aa: CASSGQERTFGANVLTF

clone_size: NA
v_call: TRBV7-9
d_call: NA
j_call: TRBJ2-7
cdr3_nt: TGTGCCAGCAGCTTACTTCTTTTCGAGCAGTACTTC
cdr3_aa: CASSLLLFEQYF

clone_size: NA
v_call: TRBV5-1
d_call: TRBD2
j_call: TRBJ2-3
cdr3_nt: TGCGCCAGCAGCCCCACGGCAGGACTAGCGAGCACAGATACGCAGTATTTT
cdr3_aa: CASSPTAGLASTDTQYF

clone_size: NA
v_call: TRBV29-1
d_call: NA
j_call: TRBJ1-2
cdr3_nt: TGCAGCGCTACTGTGGCGAAATTGTATGGCTACACCTTC
cdr3_aa: CSATVAKLYGYTF

clone_size: NA
v_call: TRBV2
d_call: TRBD1
j_call: TRBJ1-2
cdr3_nt: TGTGCCAGCAGGGGGGACAGGACTGTTTATGGCTACACCTTC
cdr3_aa: CASRGDRTVYGYTF

clone_size: few
v_call: TRBV4-2
d_call: NA
j_call: TRBJ2-7
cdr3_nt: TGTGCCAGCAGCCGGGGCCAGACCTACGAGCAGTACTTC
cdr3_aa: CASSRGQTYEQYF

clone_size: NA
v_call: TRBV29-1
d_call: NA
j_call: TRBJ2-5
cdr3_nt: TGCAGCGTTGAAAGGACTGCCCCTGGAGAGACCCAGTACTTC
cdr3_aa: CSVERTAPGETQYF